The 16 T cell receptor beta chains presented below share a single source sample, sequenced in a study of cytomegalovirus exposure and HLA in healthy donors. 13 Jbeta primers and 60 Vbeta primers were used for the PCR. Profiling relied on immunoSEQ multiplex PCR, and the TCRdb table lists in-frame clones only, not all of them. The data show roughly 70,000 clones, roughly 74% seen once. The sequencing input was PBMCs. The receptor source for this set is a human donor in good health.

CDR3 residues: CAWGRQSSNQPQHF. In DNA, the CDR3 is TGTGCCTGGGGTCGCCAGTCTTCCAATCAGCCCCAGCATTTT. V usage is TRBV30 and J usage is TRBJ1-5; no firm D call. Germline V gene sequence: CDR1 GTSNPN, CDR2 SVGIG (reference sequence). The CDR3 contains 14 residues. The ends were cut back, 5 bases at V and 3 bases at J, with 14 bases in the middle.

The chain uses TRBV7-9 and TRBJ1-4; tentative D call: TRBD1 (5 bases). The length of the CDR3 is 14 residues. Germline CDR1 SEHNR, CDR2 FQNEAQ (reference sequence). Deletions cut 2 bases from V and 4 bases from J, with 8 bases between. The DNA for the CDR3 is TGTGCCAGCAGCTTAAAGGGGAATAATGAAAAACTGTTTTTT. Amino acid sequence: CASSLKGNNEKLFF.

This clone came up a few times. The rearrangement joins TRBV7-8 to TRBJ1-1, with 7 nucleotides matching TRBD1. J lost 2 bases, V lost 4 bases, and 10 bases had no gene match. From germline, CDR1 is SGHVS and CDR2 FQNEAQ. The CDR3 consists of 16 residues. The CDR3 is CASSSWRTGVNTEAFF. In DNA form, the CDR3 reads TGTGCCAGCAGCTCCTGGCGAACAGGGGTAAACACTGAAGCTTTCTTT.

The chain links TRBV6-6 to TRBJ2-2, with D possibly being TRBD2 (6 bases). CDR3 size: 13 residues. Deletions cut 7 bases from V and 1 base from J, with 7 bases between. Germline CDR1 is MNHNY and CDR2 is SVGAGI (reference sequence). CDR3: CASMGGNTGELFF. The DNA for the CDR3 is TGTGCCAGCATGGGAGGGAACACCGGGGAGCTGTTTTTT.

CDR3 region: CASSPSNSNEKLFF. The CDR3 region has the DNA TGTGCCAGCTCACCATCGAACAGTAATGAAAAACTGTTTTTT. The chain has TRBV18 and TRBJ1-4; no reliable D call. V dropped 2 bases and J dropped 4 bases, with 8 bases sitting between them. Germline V gives CDR1 KGHSH, CDR2 LQKENI. The CDR3 spans 14 residues.

This clone was observed a few times. CDR3 sequence reads: CASSYSETVNTGELFF. CDR3 DNA: TGTGCCAGCAGTTACTCGGAGACAGTCAACACCGGGGAGCTGTTTTTT. This chain joins TRBV6-5 and TRBJ2-2, with D possibly TRBD1 on 5 matching bases. The CDR3 length is 16 residues. Deletions cut 0 bases from V and 2 bases from J, with 10 bases between. Germline V lookup: CDR1 MNHEY, CDR2 SVGAGI.

A single count supports this clone. The chain employs TRBV18 and TRBJ2-5; no definite D call. Trimming cost V 6 bases and J 5 bases, with 19 bases left between them. The germline gives CDR1 KGHSH, CDR2 LQKENI. This CDR3 is 15 amino acids long. The CDR3 sequence: CASSPRREVEETQYF. The CDR3 DNA follows: TGTGCCAGCTCCCCCCGGCGAGAGGTAGAGGAGACCCAGTACTTC.

This clone is a singleton in its sample. The gene calls are TRBV27 and TRBJ2-3, with a weak D call TRBD1 (7 bases). The germline V gene has CDR1 MNHEY and CDR2 SMNVEV (reference sequence). The CDR3 is 16 amino acids. Trimming took off 3 bases at V and 0 bases at J, with 13 bases between the two ends. CDR3 sequence: CASSFQEGASTDTQYF. DNA of the CDR3: TGTGCCAGCAGTTTTCAGGAGGGGGCAAGCACAGATACGCAGTATTTT.

This CDR3 reads CASSLRVNTEAFF. Written as DNA, the CDR3 is TGTGCCAGCAGCCTCAGGGTGAACACTGAAGCTTTCTTT. The chain links TRBV4-2 to TRBJ1-1; tentatively, D is TRBD1 (5 bases). The V end lost 4 bases, the J end lost 0 bases, and 6 bases lay between the germline ends. CDR3 length equals 13 residues. Germline values: CDR1 LGHNA, CDR2 YNFKEQ.

This clone is a singleton in its sample. The gene calls are TRBV7-3 and TRBJ2-6, with 8 bases lining up with TRBD2. The germline V gene encodes CDR1 SGHTA and CDR2 FQGTGA. CDR3 length: 17 amino acids. After removal of 5 bases from V and 0 bases from J, the junction contained 6 bases not matched to a gene. This CDR3 reads CASSPTGGGSGANVLTF. The CDR3 DNA sequence: TGTGCCAGCAGCCCCACGGGGGGGGGCTCTGGGGCCAACGTCCTGACTTTC.

The chain couples TRBV10-3 to TRBJ2-5; the match to TRBD1 covers 9 bases. This CDR3 region has 14 residues. The germline gives CDR1 ENHRY, CDR2 SYGVKD. After removal of 9 bases from V and 2 bases from J, the junction contained 7 bases not matched to a gene. Written as DNA, the CDR3 is TGTGCCATAGGGGGACAGGGTAATCAAGAGACCCAGTACTTC. Amino acid sequence: CAIGGQGNQETQYF.

In this sample, this clone turned up a few times. This chain links TRBV5-6 with TRBJ1-2; TRBD1 agrees at 8 bases. V lost 4 bases to trimming and J lost 4 bases; unmatched junction nucleotides: 6. Germline V gives CDR1 SGHDT, CDR2 YYEEEE. The CDR3 spans 14 residues. CDR3 in DNA: TGTGCCAGCAGCCAGCTGACAGGGGCCTATGGCTACACCTTC. Translation gives CASSQLTGAYGYTF.

This clone was detected once. The gene calls are TRBV6-5 and TRBJ2-1; 10 bases are shared with TRBD2. Trimming at V came to 4 bases and at J to 3 bases, leaving 3 bases not matched to a gene. Germline values: CDR1 MNHEY, CDR2 SVGAGI. This CDR3 comprises 15 residues. The CDR3 region is CASSLAGGLYNEQFF. The CDR3 DNA reads as TGTGCCAGCAGTTTAGCGGGAGGCCTCTACAATGAGCAGTTCTTC.

The V and J genes are TRBV2 and TRBJ2-6; D gene uncertain. This CDR3 has 12 residues. Germline CDR1 reads SNHLY; CDR2 reads FYNNEI. Trimming stripped 9 bases from V and 2 bases from J, with 5 bases between. CDR3 protein: CARAPGANVLTF. The CDR3 nucleotides read TGTGCCAGAGCCCCTGGGGCCAACGTCCTGACTTTC.

The V call is TRBV6-5, the J call TRBJ2-1; the D gene is possibly TRBD1 (6 bases). The germline CDR1 and CDR2 sequences are MNHEY and SVGAGI. This CDR3 region has 15 residues. V was shortened by 5 bases and J by 6 bases, with 17 bases between the two germline ends. DNA of the CDR3: TGTGCCAGCAGTAGAGGGGCAGGGGCGGGCAATGAGCAGTTCTTC. Translating it yields CASSRGAGAGNEQFF.

The CDR3 coding sequence is TGTGCCAGCAGTGAAGCGATACAGGTCTATAGCAATCAGCCCCAGCATTTT. This encodes CASSEAIQVYSNQPQHF. The chain joins TRBV6-1 to TRBJ1-5; D may be TRBD1 (5 bases). V was trimmed by 0 bases and J by 0 bases, leaving 12 bases between them. Germline lookup yields CDR1 MNHNS and CDR2 SASEGT. This CDR3 is built from 17 residues.